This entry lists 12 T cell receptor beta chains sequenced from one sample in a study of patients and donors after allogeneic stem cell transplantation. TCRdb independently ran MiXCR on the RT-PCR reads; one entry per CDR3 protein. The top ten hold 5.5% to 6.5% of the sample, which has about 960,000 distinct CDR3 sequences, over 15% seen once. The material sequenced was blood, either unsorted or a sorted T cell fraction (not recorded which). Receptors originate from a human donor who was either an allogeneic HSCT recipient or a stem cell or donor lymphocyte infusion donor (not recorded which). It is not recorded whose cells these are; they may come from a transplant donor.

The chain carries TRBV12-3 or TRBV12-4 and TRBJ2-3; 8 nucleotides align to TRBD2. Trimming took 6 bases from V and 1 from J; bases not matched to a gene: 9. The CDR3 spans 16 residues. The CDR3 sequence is CASSPRPRGGTDTQYF. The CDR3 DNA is TGTGCCAGCAGCCCCCGCCCGCGGGGGGGCACAGATACGCAGTATTTT.

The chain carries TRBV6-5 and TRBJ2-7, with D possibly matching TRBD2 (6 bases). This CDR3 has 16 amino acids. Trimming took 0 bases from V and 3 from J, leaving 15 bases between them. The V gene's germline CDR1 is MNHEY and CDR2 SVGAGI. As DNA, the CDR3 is TGTGCCAGCAGTTACTCGGGCGGGGTCTTGCTCTACGAGCAGTACTTC. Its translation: CASSYSGGVLLYEQYF.

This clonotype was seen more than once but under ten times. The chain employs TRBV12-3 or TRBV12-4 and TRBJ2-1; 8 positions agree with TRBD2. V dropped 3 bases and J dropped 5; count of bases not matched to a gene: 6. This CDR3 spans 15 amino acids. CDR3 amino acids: CASSFLGGGNNEQFF. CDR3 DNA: TGTGCCAGCAGTTTTCTAGGCGGGGGGAACAATGAGCAGTTCTTC.

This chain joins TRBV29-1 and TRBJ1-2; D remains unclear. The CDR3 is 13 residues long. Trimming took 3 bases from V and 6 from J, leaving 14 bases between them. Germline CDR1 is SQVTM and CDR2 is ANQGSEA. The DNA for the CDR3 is TGCAGCGTTGAGGCGGGAGTTAGCGATGGCTACACCTTC. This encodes CSVEAGVSDGYTF.

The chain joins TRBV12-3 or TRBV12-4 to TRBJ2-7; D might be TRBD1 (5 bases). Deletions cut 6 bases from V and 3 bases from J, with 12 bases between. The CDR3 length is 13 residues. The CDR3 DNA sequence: TGTGCCAGCAGCTATCCAGGGTTCTACGAGCAGTACTTC. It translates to CASSYPGFYEQYF.

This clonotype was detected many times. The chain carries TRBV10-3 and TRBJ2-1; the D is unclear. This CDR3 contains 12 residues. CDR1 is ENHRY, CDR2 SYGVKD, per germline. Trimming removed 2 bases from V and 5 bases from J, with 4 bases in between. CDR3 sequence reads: CAISEPHNEQFF. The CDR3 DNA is TGTGCCATCAGTGAGCCTCACAATGAGCAGTTCTTC.

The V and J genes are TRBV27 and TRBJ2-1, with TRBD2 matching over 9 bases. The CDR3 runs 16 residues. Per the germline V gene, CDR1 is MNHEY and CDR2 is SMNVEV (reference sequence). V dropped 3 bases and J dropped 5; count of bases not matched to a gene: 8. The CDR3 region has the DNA TGTGCCAGCAGTTTGCGGGAGGGGACTGCCCACAATGAGCAGTTCTTC. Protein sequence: CASSLREGTAHNEQFF.

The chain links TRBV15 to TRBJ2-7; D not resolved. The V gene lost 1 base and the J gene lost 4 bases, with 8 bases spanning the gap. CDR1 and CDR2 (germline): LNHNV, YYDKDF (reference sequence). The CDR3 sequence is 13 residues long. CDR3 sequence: CATSRGEGYEQYF. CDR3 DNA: TGTGCCACCAGCAGAGGGGAAGGATACGAGCAGTACTTC. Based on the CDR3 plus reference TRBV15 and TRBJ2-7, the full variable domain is DAMVIQNPRYQVTQFGKPVTLSCSQTLNHNVMYWYQQKSSQAPKLLFHYYDKDFNNEADTPDNFQSRRPNTSFCFLDIRSPGLGDTAMYLCATSRGEGYEQYFGPGTRLTVT.

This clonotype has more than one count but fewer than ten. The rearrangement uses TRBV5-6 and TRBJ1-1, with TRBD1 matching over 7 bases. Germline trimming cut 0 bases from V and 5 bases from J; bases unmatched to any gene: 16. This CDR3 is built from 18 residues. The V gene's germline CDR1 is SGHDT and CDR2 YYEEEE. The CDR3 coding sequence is TGTGCCAGCAGCTTGGGTCTTTCACAGGGGATGAGAACAACTGAAGCTTTCTTT. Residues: CASSLGLSQGMRTTEAFF.

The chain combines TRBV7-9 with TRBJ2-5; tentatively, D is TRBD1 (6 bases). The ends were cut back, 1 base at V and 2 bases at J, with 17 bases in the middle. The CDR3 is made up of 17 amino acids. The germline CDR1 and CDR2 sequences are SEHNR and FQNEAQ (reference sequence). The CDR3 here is CASSLGFGGGEQETQYF. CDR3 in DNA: TGTGCCAGCAGCTTAGGGTTTGGTGGGGGCGAACAAGAGACCCAGTACTTC.

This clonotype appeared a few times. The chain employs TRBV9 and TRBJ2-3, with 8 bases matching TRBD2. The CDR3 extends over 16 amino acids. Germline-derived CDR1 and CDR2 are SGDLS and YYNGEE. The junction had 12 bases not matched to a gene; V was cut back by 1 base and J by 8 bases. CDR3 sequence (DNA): TGTGCCAGCAGCGTATCCGAATATACGAGCGGGGGTACGCAGTATTTT. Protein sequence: CASSVSEYTSGGTQYF.

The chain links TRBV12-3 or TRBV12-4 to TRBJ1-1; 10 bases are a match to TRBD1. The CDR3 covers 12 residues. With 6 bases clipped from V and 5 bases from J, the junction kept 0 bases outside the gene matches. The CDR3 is CASRDRGTEAFF. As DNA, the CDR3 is TGTGCCAGCAGGGACAGGGGGACTGAAGCTTTCTTT.